A single sample is the source of the 31 T cell receptor beta chains below, sequenced in a study of T cell responses to AZD1222 COVID-19 vaccine. Measured with immunoSEQ multiplex PCR; TCRdb has only the in-frame clones, and not every one. Of 180,000 or so clones listed, more than 75% were seen once; the top ten hold around 26%. The sample in question was peripheral blood, obtained 28 days after the second AZD1222 dose. The origin of the receptors is an adult who received the AZD1222 COVID-19 vaccine.

The V and J genes are TRBV2 and TRBJ1-3; no firm D call. V lost 6 bases and J 4 bases, leaving 16 bases between the germline ends. This CDR3 has 15 amino acids. Germline CDR1 and CDR2: SNHLY and FYNNEI. DNA for the CDR3: TGTGCCAGCAGAAGCCAGGCAGGCGGAGGAAACACCATATATTTT. It translates to CASRSQAGGGNTIYF.

The chain couples TRBV6-2 or TRBV6-3 to TRBJ2-7; D is possibly TRBD2 (5 bases). The length of the CDR3 is 16 residues. Germline V gene sequence: CDR1 MNHEY, CDR2 SVGEGT. Deletions cut 0 bases from V and 6 bases from J, with 18 bases between. In DNA, the CDR3 is TGTGCCAGCAGTTACTCAGACGGTGCTGAGGGAATCGAGCAGTACTTC. Translated, it gives CASSYSDGAEGIEQYF.

The chain joins TRBV19 to TRBJ2-1, with a tentative D call TRBD2 (5 bases). Germline assignment: CDR1 LNHDA and CDR2 SQIVND (reference sequence). The V end was cut by 5 bases, the J end by 0 bases, with 14 bases between. CDR3 size: 16 residues. Written as DNA, the CDR3 is TGTGCCAGTAGTCGCCGCCGGGGTAGCTCCTACAATGAGCAGTTCTTC. Encoded protein: CASSRRRGSSYNEQFF. Drawing the rest from reference TRBV19 and TRBJ2-1, the complete variable domain is DGGITQSPKYLFRKEGQNVTLSCEQNLNHDAMYWYRQDPGQGLRLIYYSQIVNDFQKGDIAEGYSVSREKKESFPLTVTSAQKNPTAFYLCASSRRRGSSYNEQFFGPGTRLTVL.

The J gene is TRBJ2-1, the V gene TRBV5-1, with a tentative D call TRBD2 (6 bases). This CDR3 has 17 residues. In germline, CDR1 is SGHRS, CDR2 YFSETQ. Trimming shortened V by 0 bases and J by 0 bases, and 13 bases separated the two germline ends. CDR3 sequence reads: CASSLDHAGSSYNEQFF. DNA of the CDR3: TGCGCCAGCAGCTTGGATCACGCGGGATCCTCCTACAATGAGCAGTTCTTC. Based on the CDR3 plus reference TRBV5-1 and TRBJ2-1, the full variable domain is KAGVTQTPRYLIKTRGQQVTLSCSPISGHRSVSWYQQTPGQGLQFLFEYFSETQRNKGNFPGRFSGRQFSNSRSEMNVSTLELGDSALYLCASSLDHAGSSYNEQFFGPGTRLTVL.

This chain connects TRBV27 to TRBJ2-7; the match to TRBD2 covers 12 bases. J lost 7 bases, V lost 0 bases, and 4 bases had no gene match. The CDR3 extends over 15 amino acids. Germline V CDR1 and CDR2: MNHEY, SMNVEV (reference sequence). CDR3 sequence reads: CASSLSASGRGEQYF. In DNA, the CDR3 is TGTGCCAGCAGTTTATCGGCTAGCGGGAGGGGAGAGCAGTACTTC.

The rearrangement links TRBV18 to TRBJ1-2, with 7 bases fitting TRBD1. The CDR3 sequence is 14 residues long. Germline V gene sequence: CDR1 KGHSH, CDR2 LQKENI. Losses at the gene ends were 3 bases for V and 4 bases for J; bases not matched to a gene: 5. CDR3 coding DNA: TGTGCCAGCTCACCCCCCGGGACAGCCTATGGCTACACCTTC. This codes for CASSPPGTAYGYTF.

The rearrangement uses TRBV3-1 (or the pseudogene TRBV3-2) and TRBJ1-1; TRBD1 matches at 7 bases. Per the germline V gene, CDR1 is LGHDT and CDR2 is YNNKEL (reference sequence). The CDR3 length is 14 residues. After removal of 6 bases from V and 2 bases from J, the junction contained 6 bases not matched to a gene. This CDR3 is CASRPTGINTEAFF. CDR3 DNA sequence: TGTGCCAGCAGACCGACAGGGATAAACACTGAAGCTTTCTTT.

This chain connects TRBV2 to TRBJ2-5, with D possibly called TRBD1 or TRBD2 (5 bases each). The CDR3 covers 11 residues. CDR1 is SNHLY and CDR2 is FYNNEI in the germline V gene. The V and J ends lost 3 bases and 13 bases respectively, with 12 bases between them. CDR3 DNA sequence: TGTGCCAGCAGTGAGTCAGGGCGGGTGTACTTC. It encodes CASSESGRVYF.

J is TRBJ2-1 and V is TRBV28, with D uncertain. The V and J ends lost 3 bases and 6 bases respectively, with 9 bases between them. CDR3 length: 13 amino acids. Germline values: CDR1 MDHEN, CDR2 SYDVKM. The CDR3 here is CASSFFFGNEQFF. DNA of the CDR3: TGTGCCAGCAGTTTCTTTTTCGGCAATGAGCAGTTCTTC. The full variable domain, rest sourced from reference TRBV28 and TRBJ2-1, is DVKVTQSSRYLVKRTGEKVFLECVQDMDHENMFWYRQDPGLGLRLIYFSYDVKMKEKGDIPEGYSVSREKKERFSLILESASTNQTSMYLCASSFFFGNEQFFGPGTRLTVL.

The rearrangement uses TRBV9 and TRBJ2-1; 10 nucleotides line up with TRBD2. Germline trimming cut 3 bases from V and 9 bases from J; bases unmatched to any gene: 12. Per the germline V gene, CDR1 is SGDLS and CDR2 is YYNGEE. The CDR3 loop spans 16 amino acids. Written as DNA, the CDR3 is TGTGCCAGCAGCGGCCGCCTAGCGGGAGAACGTAGTGAGCAGTTCTTC. Translated: CASSGRLAGERSEQFF.

V usage is TRBV5-6 and J usage is TRBJ1-2, with 9 bases identical to TRBD1. Germline assignment: CDR1 SGHDT and CDR2 YYEEEE. CDR3 length equals 13 residues. Losses at the gene ends were 3 bases for V and 12 bases for J; bases not matched to a gene: 9. In DNA, the CDR3 is TGTGCCAGCAGCTGGGGACAGGGCGGCCTCCACACCTTC. It translates to CASSWGQGGLHTF.

The J gene is TRBJ1-5, the V gene TRBV5-1; no firm D call. Per the germline V gene, CDR1 is SGHRS and CDR2 is YFSETQ. The CDR3 is made up of 14 amino acids. Trimming shortened V by 0 bases and J by 3 bases, and 7 bases separated the two germline ends. The CDR3 loop reads CASSLGPTNQPQHF. CDR3 DNA: TGCGCCAGCAGCTTGGGGCCGACCAATCAGCCCCAGCATTTT.

The gene calls are TRBV18 and TRBJ2-3; maybe TRBD2 (6 bases). Trimming removed 4 bases from V and 2 bases from J, with 10 bases in between. This CDR3 has 14 amino acids. CDR1 KGHSH and CDR2 LQKENI come from the germline V gene. The CDR3, as DNA: TGTGCCAGCTCACGACTAGGGTTCACAGATACGCAGTATTTT. Its translation: CASSRLGFTDTQYF.

This rearrangement joins TRBV24-1 to TRBJ2-7, with D unclear. Germline V gene sequence: CDR1 KGHDR, CDR2 SFDVKD. The V and J ends lost 3 bases and 5 bases respectively, with 7 bases between them. This CDR3 has 12 residues. In DNA form, the CDR3 reads TGTGCCACCAGTGATATAACGAACGAGCAGTACTTC. Translated, it gives CATSDITNEQYF.

This sequence joins TRBV30 and TRBJ1-1; D possibly corresponds to TRBD1 (5 bases). CDR3 length: 16 residues. The germline V gene encodes CDR1 GTSNPN and CDR2 SVGIG (reference sequence). Trimming cost V 0 bases and J 2 bases, with 16 bases left between them. CDR3 in amino acids: CAWSVRGVIPNTEAFF. DNA for the CDR3: TGTGCCTGGAGTGTACGGGGGGTGATACCTAACACTGAAGCTTTCTTT. The entire variable domain, with the rest obtained from reference TRBV30 and TRBJ1-1, is as follows: SQTIHQWPATLVQPVGSPLSLECTVEGTSNPNLYWYRQAAGRGLQLLFYSVGIGQISSEVPQNLSASRPQDRQFILSSKKLLLSDSGFYLCAWSVRGVIPNTEAFFGQGTRLTVV.

This clone was observed a few times. The chain uses TRBV5-1 and TRBJ2-2, with 8 nucleotides matching TRBD2. The CDR3 is 15 amino acids. J gave up 6 bases and V 2 bases, and 6 bases lay outside the gene matches. The germline V gene encodes CDR1 SGHRS and CDR2 YFSETQ. The CDR3 nucleotides read TGCGCCAGCAGCTTCGTGGGACTAGAAGCCGGGGAGCTGTTTTTT. Translation: CASSFVGLEAGELFF.

V is TRBV28 and J is TRBJ2-4; D is uncertain. V was trimmed by 6 bases and J by 4 bases, leaving 10 bases between them. CDR1 is MDHEN, CDR2 SYDVKM, per germline. This CDR3 comprises 13 residues. The CDR3 is CASSNVGKNIQYF. CDR3 sequence (DNA): TGTGCCAGCAGCAACGTGGGGAAAAACATTCAGTACTTC.

The rearrangement links TRBV2 to TRBJ2-7; tentatively, D is TRBD1 (6 bases). This CDR3 has 15 residues. Per the germline V gene, CDR1 is SNHLY and CDR2 is FYNNEI. Trimming cost V 5 bases and J 3 bases, with 17 bases left between them. The CDR3 nucleotides are TGTGCCAGCAGTCCCCAGGGGTCCGCGGGCTACGAGCAGTACTTC. As protein: CASSPQGSAGYEQYF. The full variable domain, its missing parts supplied by reference TRBV2 and TRBJ2-7, is EPEVTQTPSHQVTQMGQEVILRCVPISNHLYFYWYRQILGQKVEFLVSFYNNEISEKSEIFDDQFSVERPDGSNFTLKIRSTKLEDSAMYFCASSPQGSAGYEQYFGPGTRLTVT.

This clone came up a few times. The CDR3 here is CASSLVGGGINEQFF. Written as DNA, the CDR3 is TGTGCCAGCAGCTTAGTTGGGGGAGGCATCAATGAGCAGTTCTTC. V gene TRBV11-2 combines with J gene TRBJ2-1; the D gene is possibly TRBD2 (6 bases). The CDR3 is made up of 15 amino acids. The germline CDR1 and CDR2 sequences are SGHAT and FQNNGV. V lost 1 base, J lost 6 bases, and 13 bases lay in between.

The V and J genes are TRBV4-1 and TRBJ2-3, with 11 bases matching TRBD2. The CDR3 extends over 17 amino acids. Germline V lookup: CDR1 MGHRA, CDR2 YSYEKL. J gave up 0 bases and V 3 bases, and 5 bases lay outside the gene matches. The CDR3 nucleotides read TGCGCCAGCAGCCAGGGCGGGACTAGCGGAAGCACAGATACGCAGTATTTT. It yields the protein CASSQGGTSGSTDTQYF.

V usage is TRBV7-8 and J usage is TRBJ2-3, with 10 bases that match TRBD1. After removal of 3 bases from V and 5 bases from J, the junction contained 5 bases not matched to a gene. The CDR3 has 15 residues. CDR1 is SGHVS and CDR2 is FQNEAQ in the germline V gene. This CDR3 is CASSFLGQGGDTQYF. In DNA, the CDR3 is TGTGCCAGCAGCTTCCTCGGACAGGGGGGAGATACGCAGTATTTT.

This chain links TRBV10-3 with TRBJ2-3; D unclear. Germline CDR1 ENHRY, CDR2 SYGVKD. The CDR3 is 14 amino acids. Trimming stripped 6 bases from V and 0 bases from J, with 10 bases between. CDR3 residues: CAIRVSTSTDTQYF. DNA of the CDR3: TGTGCCATCAGGGTGTCGACTAGCACAGATACGCAGTATTTT.

The chain has TRBV5-4 and TRBJ2-7; possible D gene TRBD1, 6 bases. The CDR3 runs 14 residues. Germline V CDR1 and CDR2: SGHNT, YYREEE (reference sequence). Trimming left V 4 bases short and J 1 base short, with 12 bases between. Here the CDR3 DNA reads TGTGCCAGCAGCCCAGACGGACAGTCCTACGAGCAGTACTTC. Translated: CASSPDGQSYEQYF.

The chain recombines TRBV9 with TRBJ1-1; a weak D match, TRBD1 (6 bases). The CDR3 sequence is 16 residues long. Trimming left V 3 bases short and J 0 bases short, with 15 bases between. The germline V gene encodes CDR1 SGDLS and CDR2 YYNGEE. This CDR3 reads CASSGSRGHLNTEAFF. CDR3 nucleotides: TGTGCCAGCAGCGGATCCCGGGGACATCTGAACACTGAAGCTTTCTTT.

CDR3: CASSEKGYGYTF. CDR3 nucleotide sequence: TGTGCCAGCAGTGAAAAGGGCTATGGCTACACCTTC. The rearrangement joins TRBV6-1 to TRBJ1-2; D uncertain. Trimming pared 2 bases from V and 4 bases from J, leaving 5 bases between. CDR1 MNHNS and CDR2 SASEGT come from the germline V gene. This CDR3 spans 12 amino acids.

This clone was recorded a few times. This chain links TRBV23-1 with TRBJ2-6; 11 bases line up with TRBD2. TRBV23-1 is an open reading frame, and its role is uncertain. This CDR3 contains 20 residues. V shed 0 bases and J 0 bases; nucleotides not matched to a gene: 7. The CDR3 here is CASSQSKGLAVTSGANVLTF. Written as DNA, the CDR3 is TGCGCCAGCAGTCAATCGAAGGGACTAGCGGTTACCTCTGGGGCCAACGTCCTGACTTTC.

This chain uses TRBV20-1 with TRBJ1-1; no clear D. The CDR3 has 11 amino acids. CDR1 and CDR2 from the germline V gene are DFQATT and SNEGSKA (reference sequence). The V end was cut by 4 bases, the J end by 7 bases, with 10 bases between. CDR3 DNA: TGCAGTGCTACCAATCTGGTTGAAGCTTTCTTT. Encoded protein: CSATNLVEAFF.

This clone was recorded once. The chain uses TRBV19 and TRBJ2-7; D uncertain. Germline assignment: CDR1 LNHDA and CDR2 SQIVND (reference sequence). This CDR3 contains 15 residues. Trimming left V 5 bases short and J 0 bases short, with 14 bases between. CDR3 loop: CASSYAGGNSYEQYF. The CDR3 DNA follows: TGTGCCAGTAGTTATGCAGGCGGAAACTCCTACGAGCAGTACTTC. The complete variable domain, with remaining parts taken from reference TRBV19 and TRBJ2-7, reads DGGITQSPKYLFRKEGQNVTLSCEQNLNHDAMYWYRQDPGQGLRLIYYSQIVNDFQKGDIAEGYSVSREKKESFPLTVTSAQKNPTAFYLCASSYAGGNSYEQYFGPGTRLTVT.

The chain uses TRBV11-1 and TRBJ2-7; D uncertain. Trimming took off 2 bases at V and 3 bases at J, with 11 bases between the two ends. The CDR3 consists of 14 residues. Germline CDR1 and CDR2: SGHAT and FQDESV (reference sequence). The CDR3, as DNA: TGTGCCAGCAGCTTACGTGCCGAAGGCTACGAGCAGTACTTC. This encodes CASSLRAEGYEQYF.

CDR3 bases: TGTGCCAGCAGGTCCTCGACCGGGCCGTCGGGTACGCAGTATTTT. Amino acid sequence: CASRSSTGPSGTQYF. The genes are TRBV6-5 and TRBJ2-3, with D uncertain. Germline assignment: CDR1 MNHEY and CDR2 SVGAGI. Trimming removed 6 bases from V and 8 bases from J, with 21 bases in between. CDR3 size: 15 residues.

The chain joins TRBV7-2 to TRBJ2-1; a weak D match, TRBD2 (6 bases). Trimming pared 5 bases from V and 4 bases from J, leaving 15 bases between. CDR1 is SGHTA, CDR2 FQGNSA, per germline. The CDR3 sequence is 15 residues long. The CDR3 loop reads CASSTSSEKYNEQFF. The DNA for the CDR3 is TGTGCCAGCAGCACCTCTAGCGAGAAGTACAATGAGCAGTTCTTC.